This T cell receptor (beta chain) is from a study of OX40 agonist ivuxolimab in advanced cancers. Concerning the study at large: Ivuxolimab was a fully human IgG2 agonistic monoclonal antibody targeting the costimulatory receptor OX40 (CD134). Intravenous ivuxolimab was administered to patients every 2 weeks at six dose levels: 0.01, 0.1, 0.3, 1.5, 3 and 10 mg/kg. Of the roughly 50 dose-escalation patients, hepatocellular carcinoma was present in approximately 20, melanoma in approximately 15, renal cell carcinoma in 9 and head and neck cancer in 9. A male proportion of under 85% and a mean age of around 60 years, ranging from about 23 to 79, were recorded for the dose-escalation cohort. Prior anti-PD-1, anti-PD-L1 or anti-CTLA-4 therapy was permitted, and checkpoint inhibitors had been received by more than 35% of dose-escalation patients. Partial responses occurred in three dose-escalation patients, of whom one had hepatocellular carcinoma and two had cutaneous melanoma. Peripheral TCRbeta sequencing aimed to test whether ivuxolimab altered TCR sequence diversity and caused clonal T-cell expansion. The paper covers the monotherapy dose-escalation part of the phase I ivuxolimab trial, which included N of about 50 patients. On the study overall, not on this receptor specifically: Low levels of normalized T-cell clonal expansion were also seen in some patients who did not respond. After ivuxolimab, expanded clones were on average more numerous among CD8+ T cells than among CD4+ T cells. Partial responders in the 0.1-3.0 mg/kg groups had among the lowest normalized peripheral clonal expansion, especially among CD8+ T cells. The antigen specificity of the clonally expanded peripheral T cells was not determined. At doses of 0.1 to 3.0 mg/kg, clonal expansion of both CD4+ and CD8+ blood T cells was observed from baseline to week 6.

Genomic DNA was extracted from sorted cells for sequencing of the TCRbeta CDR3 region. The immunoSEQ Assay was used to sequence the TCRbeta CDR3 regions. Here the immuneACCESS table is served through TCRdb, limited to in-frame sequences with V and J called. Missing clones are a known gap in these copies; in checked studies unresolved V genes cover under half, and the rest lacks a known reason. The sample table shows about 13,000 clones, and around 82% are seen once. The ten most abundant clones make up less than 25% of the sample. The trial excluded patients who had a history of autoimmune disease or were on systemic immunosuppression. Peripheral blood for TCR sequencing was drawn from every dose cohort at baseline, at cycle 4 day 1 and at cycle 7 day 1. The samples were drawn from a first-in-human, open-label, multicenter phase I dose-escalation trial of ivuxolimab. Adults with locally advanced or metastatic head and neck squamous cell, hepatocellular, melanoma or renal cell carcinoma were enrolled in the trial. Before TCR sequencing, CD4+ and CD8+ T cells were separately sorted from peripheral blood.

The CDR3 numbers 15 residues from cysteine through phenylalanine. Just the 45-base CDR3 DNA is kept, in frame starting at base 1. CDR1 and CDR2 (MDHEN, SYDVKM) derive from the germline V gene. Trimming costs V 3 bases and J 0 bases, and their ends lie 12 bases apart. For this clone: This receptor's antigen is unknown. No per-base quality is available; no much larger clone lies one base away.

The chain is made from TRBV28 and TRBJ2-7; the D gene is tentatively TRBD1 or TRBD2, each matching 5 bases. This receptor was obtained from an adult with an advanced solid tumor such as melanoma, head and neck, liver or kidney cancer. The specimen was CD4+ or CD8+ T cells sorted from blood, collected in a trial of the OX40 agonist ivuxolimab. The nucleotides are TGTGCCAGCAGTTTTCCCGCCGGGGCCTCCTACGAGCAGTACTTC. It specifies CASSFPAGASYEQYF.